The clone carrying this TCR beta chain was observed many times. These data belong to a study of T cells in Graves' hyperthyroidism and ophthalmopathy. V lost 0 bases and J 5 bases, leaving 14 bases between the germline ends. The CDR3 contains 15 residues. Germline values: CDR1 SGHRS, CDR2 YFSETQ. TCR beta CDR3 regions were amplified from RNA transcripts. First-round RT-PCR targeting the TCR CDR3 was performed with the HTBI primer set. TCRdb re-derived calls from the multiplex PCR reads in MiXCR, one entry per CDR3 protein. This table has about 250,000 distinct CDR3 sequences, about 20% appearing once. Sequenced input: blood. The source is a man aged 25 to 40 with Graves' ophthalmopathy. This chain joins TRBV5-1 and TRBJ1-1; D may be TRBD1 (6 bases). The CDR3 reads CASSLAPGARTEAFF. In DNA form, the CDR3 reads TGCGCCAGCAGCTTGGCACCAGGGGCGCGAACTGAAGCTTTCTTT.